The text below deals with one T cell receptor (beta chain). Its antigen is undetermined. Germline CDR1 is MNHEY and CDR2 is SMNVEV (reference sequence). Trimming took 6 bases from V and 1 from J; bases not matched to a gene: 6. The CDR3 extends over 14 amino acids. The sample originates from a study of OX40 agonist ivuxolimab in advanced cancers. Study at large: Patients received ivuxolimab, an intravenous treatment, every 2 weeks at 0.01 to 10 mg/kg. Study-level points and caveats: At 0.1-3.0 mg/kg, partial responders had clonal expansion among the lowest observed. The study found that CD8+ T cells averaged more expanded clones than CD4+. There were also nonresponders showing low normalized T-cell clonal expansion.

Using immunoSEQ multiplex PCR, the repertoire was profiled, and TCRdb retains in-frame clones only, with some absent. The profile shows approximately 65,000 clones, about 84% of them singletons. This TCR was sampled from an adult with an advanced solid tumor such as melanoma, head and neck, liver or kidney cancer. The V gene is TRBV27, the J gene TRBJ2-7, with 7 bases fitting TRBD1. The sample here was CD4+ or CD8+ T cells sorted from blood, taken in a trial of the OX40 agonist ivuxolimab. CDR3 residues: CASRSNRGSYEQYV. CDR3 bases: TGTGCCAGCAGGAGCAACAGGGGATCCTACGAGCAGTACGTC.